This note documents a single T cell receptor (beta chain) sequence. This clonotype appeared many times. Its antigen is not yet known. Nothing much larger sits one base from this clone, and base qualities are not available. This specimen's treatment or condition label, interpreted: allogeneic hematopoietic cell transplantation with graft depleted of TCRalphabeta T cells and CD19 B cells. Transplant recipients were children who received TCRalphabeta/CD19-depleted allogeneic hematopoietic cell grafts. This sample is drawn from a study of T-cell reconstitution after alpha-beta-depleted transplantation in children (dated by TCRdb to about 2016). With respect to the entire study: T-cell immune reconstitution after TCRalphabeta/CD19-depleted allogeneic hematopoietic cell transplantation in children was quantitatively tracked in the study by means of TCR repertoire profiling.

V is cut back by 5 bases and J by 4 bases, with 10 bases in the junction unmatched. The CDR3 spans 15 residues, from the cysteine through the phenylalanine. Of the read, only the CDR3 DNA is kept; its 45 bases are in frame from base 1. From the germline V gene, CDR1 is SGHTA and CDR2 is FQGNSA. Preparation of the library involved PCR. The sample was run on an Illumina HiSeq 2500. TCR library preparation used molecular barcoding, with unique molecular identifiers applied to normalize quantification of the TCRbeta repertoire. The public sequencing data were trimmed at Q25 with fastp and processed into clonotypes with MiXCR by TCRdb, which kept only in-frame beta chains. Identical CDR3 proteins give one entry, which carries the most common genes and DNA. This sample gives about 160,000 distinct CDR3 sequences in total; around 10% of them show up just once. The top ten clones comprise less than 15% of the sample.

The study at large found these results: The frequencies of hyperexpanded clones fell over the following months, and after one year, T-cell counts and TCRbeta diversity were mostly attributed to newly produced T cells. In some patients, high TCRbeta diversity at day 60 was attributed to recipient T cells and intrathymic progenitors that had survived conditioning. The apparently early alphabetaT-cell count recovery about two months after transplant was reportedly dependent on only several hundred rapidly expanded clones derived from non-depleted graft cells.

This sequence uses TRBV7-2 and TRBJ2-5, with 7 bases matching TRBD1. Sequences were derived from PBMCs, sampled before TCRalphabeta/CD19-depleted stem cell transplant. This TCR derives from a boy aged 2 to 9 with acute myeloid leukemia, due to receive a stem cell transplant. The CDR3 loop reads CASSPRGTAGETQYF. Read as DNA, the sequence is TGTGCCAGCAGCCCGAGGGGGACAGCAGGAGAGACCCAGTACTTC.